This T cell receptor beta chain is drawn from a study of T cells expressing NK-cell markers. Findings and limits, study-wide: Also leading the CD3+CD56-NKG2C+ fraction in a handful of donors were these clonotypes.

A note on this clonotype: The antigen is unknown.

TCRdb re-called the 5' RACE reads; every CDR3 protein appears as one record, without DNA. Reported are about 370,000 distinct CDR3 sequences; the ten largest clones contain around 10%. Germline CDR1 SEHNR, CDR2 FQNEAQ (reference sequence). The length of the CDR3 is 17 residues. The V call is TRBV7-9, the J call TRBJ1-1; TCRdb's D call of TRBD1 is untestable without DNA. The material sequenced was blood T cells: a sorted CD56 or NKG2C T cell subset, CD4+ or CD8+ T cells, or bulk PBMC T cells (not recorded which). The sequence was collected from a woman aged 45-65 years in good health. CDR3 sequence reads: CASSPYPGGRRGTEAFF.